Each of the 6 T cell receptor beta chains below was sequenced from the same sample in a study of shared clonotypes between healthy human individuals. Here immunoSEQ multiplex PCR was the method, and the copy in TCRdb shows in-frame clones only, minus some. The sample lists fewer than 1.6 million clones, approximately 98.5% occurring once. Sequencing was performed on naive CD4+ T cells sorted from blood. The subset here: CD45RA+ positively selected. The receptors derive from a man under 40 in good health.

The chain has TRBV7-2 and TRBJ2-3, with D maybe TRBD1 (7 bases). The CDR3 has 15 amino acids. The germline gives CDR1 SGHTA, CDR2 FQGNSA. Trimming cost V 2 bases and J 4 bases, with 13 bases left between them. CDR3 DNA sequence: TGTGCCAGCAGCTTATCCCCCAGGGGGGCAGATACGCAGTATTTT. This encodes CASSLSPRGADTQYF.

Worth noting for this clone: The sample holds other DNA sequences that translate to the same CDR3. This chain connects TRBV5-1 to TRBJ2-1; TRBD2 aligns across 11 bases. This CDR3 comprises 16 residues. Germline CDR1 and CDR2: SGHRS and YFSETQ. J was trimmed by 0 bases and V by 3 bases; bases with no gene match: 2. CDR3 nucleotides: TGCGCCAGCAGCTCCGGACTAGCGGGCTCCTACAATGAGCAGTTCTTC. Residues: CASSSGLAGSYNEQFF.

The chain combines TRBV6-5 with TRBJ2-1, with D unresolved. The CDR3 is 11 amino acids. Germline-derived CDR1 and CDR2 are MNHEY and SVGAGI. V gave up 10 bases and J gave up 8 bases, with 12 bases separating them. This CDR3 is CATEGNDEQFF. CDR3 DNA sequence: TGTGCCACCGAAGGGAACGATGAGCAGTTCTTC.

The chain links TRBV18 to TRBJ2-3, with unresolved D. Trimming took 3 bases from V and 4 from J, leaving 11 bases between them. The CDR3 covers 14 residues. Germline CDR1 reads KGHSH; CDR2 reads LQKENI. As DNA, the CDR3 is TGTGCCAGCTCACCCCCAATCAACGCAGATACGCAGTATTTT. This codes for CASSPPINADTQYF.

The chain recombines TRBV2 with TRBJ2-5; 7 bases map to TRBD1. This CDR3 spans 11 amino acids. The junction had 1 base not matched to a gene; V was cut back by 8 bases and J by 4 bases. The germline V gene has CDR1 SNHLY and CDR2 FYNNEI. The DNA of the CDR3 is TGTGCCAGCCGACAGGGAGAGACCCAGTACTTC. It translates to CASRQGETQYF.

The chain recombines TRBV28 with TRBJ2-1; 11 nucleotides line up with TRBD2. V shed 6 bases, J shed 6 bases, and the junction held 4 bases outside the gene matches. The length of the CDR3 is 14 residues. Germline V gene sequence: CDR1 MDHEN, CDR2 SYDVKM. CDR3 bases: TGTGCCAGCAGGAGCACTAGCGGGAGCAATGAGCAGTTCTTC. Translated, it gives CASRSTSGSNEQFF. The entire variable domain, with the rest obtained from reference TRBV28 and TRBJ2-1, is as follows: DVKVTQSSRYLVKRTGEKVFLECVQDMDHENMFWYRQDPGLGLRLIYFSYDVKMKEKGDIPEGYSVSREKKERFSLILESASTNQTSMYLCASRSTSGSNEQFFGPGTRLTVL.